This passage covers 3 T cell receptor beta chains from one sample sequenced in a study of shared clonotypes between healthy human individuals. Sequencing was performed with immunoSEQ multiplex PCR; in TCRdb, only in-frame clones are kept and a portion is missing. The top ten clones hold almost 0.9% of a sample with 950,000 to 1,200,000 clones, about 80% of them seen once. Sequencing input: memory CD4+ T cells from PBMCs. The subset here: CD45RA-negative fraction. All receptors derive from a man between 18 and 29 years old in good health. Some clones in this sample may be carry-over from other donors' samples.

This rearrangement joins TRBV9 to TRBJ2-7, with D possibly matching TRBD2 (5 bases). CDR1 is SGDLS and CDR2 is YYNGEE in the germline V gene. Trimming stripped 4 bases from V and 6 bases from J, with 11 bases between. The CDR3 totals 12 residues. The CDR3 DNA sequence: TGTGCCAGCAGCACCCTAGAGGGCGAGCAGTACTTC. Protein product: CASSTLEGEQYF.

The chain carries TRBV9 and TRBJ1-1, with a weak D call TRBD1 (5 bases). Trimming shortened V by 1 base and J by 4 bases, and 8 bases separated the two germline ends. Per the germline V gene, CDR1 is SGDLS and CDR2 is YYNGEE. CDR3 size: 13 residues. DNA of the CDR3: TGTGCCAGCAGCGTAACGACAGTCACTGAAGCTTTCTTT. Translating gives CASSVTTVTEAFF.

CDR3 sequence (DNA): TGTGCCAGCCACGGGGGGACCTATGGCTACACCTTC. It specifies CASHGGTYGYTF. The chain recombines TRBV6-5 with TRBJ1-2, with D possibly being TRBD1 (5 bases). Per germline, CDR1 MNHEY and CDR2 SVGAGI. The CDR3 runs to 12 residues. The ends were cut back, 8 bases at V and 4 bases at J, with 11 bases in the middle.